The clone carrying this T cell receptor (beta chain) was observed a handful of times. This sample is drawn from a study of T-cell reconstitution after alpha-beta-depleted transplantation in children. Germline V gene sequence: CDR1 LGHNA, CDR2 YNFKEQ. V was pared by 1 base and J by 0 bases, with 16 bases between. This CDR3 has 17 amino acids. A TCRbeta library incorporating unique molecular identifiers was prepared. Each CDR3 protein gets one entry after TCRdb re-called the PCR reads with MiXCR. The sample consists of around 240,000 distinct CDR3 sequences, around 8.9% of them appearing once. The V call is TRBV4-2, the J call TRBJ2-7; tentative D call: TRBD2 (5 bases). The sequence came from a human donor who donated a stem cell graft to a child with SCID. The specimen comprised PBMCs from the stem cell graft donor, sampled from the stem cell graft. The CDR3 bases are TGTGCCAGCAGCCAAGCCCACGGACTGCCGAGCTCCTACGAGCAGTACTTC. Amino acids: CASSQAHGLPSSYEQYF.